This is a list of T cell receptor beta chains from one sample in a study of shared clonotypes between healthy human individuals. Data came from immunoSEQ multiplex PCR; TCRdb stores just in-frame clones and leaves some out. The sample holds about 360,000 clones; roughly 80% are singletons and the top ten take less than 11%. The sequenced sample was memory CD4+ T cells sorted from blood. These receptors were taken from a man aged 25-45 years in good health. Each CDR3 is given with its conserved first and last residue. D genes are given only for firm matches. Clone size is given for some rows only: seen once, a few or many times, or a class if the clone is expanded.

>TRBJ1-5|TRBV28|TRBD1|NA
TGTGCCAGCAGACGGGACAGAAATCAGCCCCAGCATTTT
CASRRDRNQPQHF
>TRBJ2-7|TRBV5-6|TRBD2|once
TGTGCCAGCAGCCCGTCTTCGACTAGCGTTAACTACGAGCAGTACTTC
CASSPSSTSVNYEQYF
>TRBJ2-5|TRBV10-3|NA|NA
TGTGCCATCAGTCAGGGGTTCCAAGAGACCCAGTACTTC
CAISQGFQETQYF
>TRBJ2-7|TRBV6-6|NA|NA
TGTGCCAGCAGCACTACCGGCGCAGGGTACGACTACGAGCAGTACTTC
CASSTTGAGYDYEQYF
>TRBJ1-2|TRBV2|TRBD1|NA
TGTGCCAGCAGGGCTGACAGGGGGCTCGGCTACACCTTC
CASRADRGLGYTF
>TRBJ2-1|TRBV29-1|NA|NA
TGCAGCGTTGTTCCAGGCCCGGTCTTC
CSVVPGPVF
>TRBJ2-3|TRBV2|NA|NA
TGTGCCAGCAGTGACAGGGATACGCAGTATTTT
CASSDRDTQYF
>TRBJ2-2|TRBV7-3|TRBD2|NA
TGTGCCAGCAGCTTAGGTAGCGGGGCGAACACCGGGGAGCTGTTTTTT
CASSLGSGANTGELFF
>TRBJ2-1|TRBV11-2|NA|NA
TGTGCCAGCAGCTTAGGGGGGTGGGAGGAGAGGACAGATGAGCAGTTCTTC
CASSLGGWEERTDEQFF
>TRBJ2-1|TRBV2|NA|NA
TGTGCCAGCAGTGAGGGCGGGGTCTCCTACAATGAGCAGTTCTTC
CASSEGGVSYNEQFF
>TRBJ2-1|TRBV19|NA|NA
TGTGCCAGTAGGTTAACGAATAATGAGCAGTTCTTC
CASRLTNNEQFF